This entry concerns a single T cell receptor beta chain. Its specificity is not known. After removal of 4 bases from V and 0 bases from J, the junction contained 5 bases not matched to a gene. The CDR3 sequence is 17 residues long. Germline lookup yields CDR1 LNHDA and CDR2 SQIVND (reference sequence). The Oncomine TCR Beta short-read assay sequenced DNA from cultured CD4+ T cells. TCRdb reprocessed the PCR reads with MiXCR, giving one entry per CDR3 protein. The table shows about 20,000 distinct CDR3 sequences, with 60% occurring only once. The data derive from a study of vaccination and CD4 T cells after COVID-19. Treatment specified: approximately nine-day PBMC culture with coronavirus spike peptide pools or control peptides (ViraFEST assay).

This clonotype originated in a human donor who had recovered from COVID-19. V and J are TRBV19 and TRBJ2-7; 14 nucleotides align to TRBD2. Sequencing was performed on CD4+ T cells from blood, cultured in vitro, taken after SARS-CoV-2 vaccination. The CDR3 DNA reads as TGTGCCAGTAGTACCCCCGGGACTAGCGGGAGCTCCTACGAGCAGTACTTC. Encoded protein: CASSTPGTSGSSYEQYF.